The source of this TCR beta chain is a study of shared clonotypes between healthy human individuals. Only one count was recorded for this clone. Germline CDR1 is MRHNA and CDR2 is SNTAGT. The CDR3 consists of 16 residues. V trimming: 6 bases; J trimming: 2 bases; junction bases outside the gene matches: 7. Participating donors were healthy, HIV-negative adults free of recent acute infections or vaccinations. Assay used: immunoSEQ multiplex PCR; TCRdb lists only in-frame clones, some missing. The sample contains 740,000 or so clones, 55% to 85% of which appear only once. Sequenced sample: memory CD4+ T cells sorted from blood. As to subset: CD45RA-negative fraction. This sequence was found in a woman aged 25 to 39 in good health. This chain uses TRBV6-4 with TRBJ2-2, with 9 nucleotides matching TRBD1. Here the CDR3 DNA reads TGTGCCAGCAGACAGACAGGGGGGACTAACACCGGGGAGCTGTTTTTT. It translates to CASRQTGGTNTGELFF.